One sample yielded the 11 T cell receptor beta chains listed below, sequenced in a study of blood T cell repertoires in COVID-19. Data came from immunoSEQ multiplex PCR; TCRdb stores just in-frame clones and leaves some out. Of approximately 99,000 clones detected, 80% to 85% appear once; the ten largest clones hold roughly 2.1%. Sequenced material: peripheral blood. Receptor source: a man in his 70s with active or convalescent COVID-19.

The chain couples TRBV19 to TRBJ1-2; the match to TRBD1 covers 7 bases. This CDR3 contains 14 residues. Trimming removed 5 bases from V and 0 bases from J; junction bases left unmatched: 3. Per the germline V gene, CDR1 is LNHDA and CDR2 is SQIVND (reference sequence). The CDR3 nucleotides read TGTGCCAGTAGTCGGACAGGAACTAACTATGGCTACACCTTC. The encoded protein is CASSRTGTNYGYTF.

The genes are TRBV21-1 and TRBJ2-2; no check of the table's D call, TRBD2, against the DNA was made. TRBV21-1 is flagged as a pseudogene. The CDR3 consists of 12 residues. CDR3: CASSNFTGELFF. Here the CDR3 DNA reads TGTGCCAGCAGCAACTTCACCGGGGAGCTGTTTTTT.

The V gene is TRBV19, the J gene TRBJ1-5; the D gene is possibly TRBD1 (6 bases). The CDR3 loop spans 18 amino acids. Deletions cut 4 bases from V and 0 bases from J, with 19 bases between. The V gene's germline CDR1 is LNHDA and CDR2 SQIVND (reference sequence). CDR3 loop: CASSRGWAGDYSNQPQHF. For the CDR3, the DNA is TGTGCCAGTAGTAGGGGGTGGGCAGGGGATTATAGCAATCAGCCCCAGCATTTT.

The rearrangement links TRBV29-1 to TRBJ2-4, with D unresolved. Trimming stripped 4 bases from V and 7 bases from J, with 14 bases between. Germline V gene data show CDR1 as SQVTM and CDR2 as ANQGSEA. The CDR3 consists of 13 residues. CDR3 protein: CSVVEAGVNIQYF. The CDR3 DNA is TGCAGCGTTGTGGAAGCTGGAGTGAACATTCAGTACTTC.

V is TRBV6-1 and J is TRBJ2-7; perhaps TRBD1 as D (5 bases). The V gene's germline CDR1 is MNHNS and CDR2 SASEGT. CDR3 length equals 16 residues. Trimming pared 0 bases from V and 0 bases from J, leaving 12 bases between. The CDR3 DNA sequence: TGTGCCAGCAGTGAAGCGGGGCAGATTAGCTCCTACGAGCAGTACTTC. Translation gives CASSEAGQISSYEQYF.

The chain employs TRBV9 and TRBJ2-1; D gene unclear. The CDR3 totals 14 residues. Per germline, CDR1 SGDLS and CDR2 YYNGEE. V shed 2 bases and J shed 0 bases, with 6 bases lying between them. This chain's CDR3 is CASSVGPSYNEQFF. The CDR3 nucleotides are TGTGCCAGCAGCGTTGGCCCCTCCTACAATGAGCAGTTCTTC.

The V gene is TRBV6-6, the J gene TRBJ2-3; 7 bases agree with TRBD1. The V gene's germline CDR1 is MNHNY and CDR2 SVGAGI (reference sequence). The CDR3 is made up of 11 amino acids. V lost 7 bases and J lost 8; bases outside the gene matches: 3. CDR3 bases: TGTGCCAGCACCTCAGGGGGTACGCAGTATTTT. As protein: CASTSGGTQYF.

This chain uses TRBV6-6 with TRBJ2-3, with D possibly TRBD2 on 6 matching bases. Germline V gene lookup returns CDR1 MNHNY and CDR2 SVGAGI (reference sequence). The CDR3 extends over 17 amino acids. V was shortened by 5 bases and J by 1 base, with 19 bases between the two germline ends. Here the CDR3 reads CASSPRPPGLGTDTQYF. The CDR3 DNA sequence: TGTGCCAGCAGTCCTCGGCCCCCGGGACTCGGCACAGATACGCAGTATTTT.

The chain is built from TRBV4-3 and TRBJ2-3; TRBD2 aligns across 16 bases. The CDR3 runs 16 residues. Germline V lookup: CDR1 LGHNA, CDR2 YSLEER. J gave up 8 bases and V 4 bases, and 6 bases lay outside the gene matches. In DNA, the CDR3 is TGCGCCAGCAGCCCGGGACTAGCGGGGGGGCAGGTTACGCAGTATTTT. Its protein is CASSPGLAGGQVTQYF.

V is TRBV6-1 and J is TRBJ1-2; D gene ambiguous. The CDR3 spans 12 residues. The V end was cut by 1 base, the J end by 9 bases, with 9 bases between. Per germline, CDR1 MNHNS and CDR2 SASEGT. CDR3 sequence: CASSEGGRSYTF. The CDR3 region has the DNA TGTGCCAGCAGTGAAGGAGGAAGAAGCTACACCTTC.

This chain joins TRBV5-4 and TRBJ1-2, with 7 positions matching TRBD1. V lost 2 bases to trimming and J lost 3 bases; unmatched junction nucleotides: 10. The CDR3 is made up of 16 amino acids. Germline V gives CDR1 SGHNT, CDR2 YYREEE (reference sequence). CDR3 region: CASSFKQGSADYGYTF. The CDR3 coding sequence is TGTGCCAGCAGCTTCAAACAGGGGAGTGCGGACTATGGCTACACCTTC.